Listed below are T cell receptor beta chains from one sample, sequenced in a study of shared clonotypes between healthy human individuals. The data were produced by immunoSEQ multiplex PCR, yet TCRdb's version contains in-frame clones alone and is incomplete. The table has about 690,000 clones, less than 95% seen once. Sequenced input: memory CD8+ T cells from PBMCs. All receptors derive from a man younger than 35 in good health. Some clones in this sample may be carry-over from other donors' samples. Both conserved end residues are part of each CDR3. D genes are given only for firm matches. Part of the rows lack a size; the others show once, few, many or a class for expanded clones.

>TRBD1|-|TRBV27|TRBJ2-1
CASSLDRGTNEQFF
TGTGCCAGCAGTCTCGACAGGGGGACCAATGAGCAGTTCTTC
>TRBD2|-|TRBV27|TRBJ2-3
CASSTILLAGEVDTQYF
TGTGCCAGCAGTACCATACTACTAGCGGGAGAGGTAGATACGCAGTATTTT
>-|-|TRBV19|TRBJ1-1
CASTTGRGAIHTEAFF
TGTGCCAGTACCACCGGAAGGGGGGCTATTCACACTGAAGCTTTCTTT
>-|-|TRBV7-9|TRBJ2-7
CASSLVSHEQYF
TGTGCCAGCAGCTTAGTTTCGCACGAGCAGTACTTC
>-|-|TRBV18|TRBJ2-2
CASSRGGDWGSPNTGELFF
TGTGCCAGCTCCCGAGGCGGGGACTGGGGGTCGCCGAACACCGGGGAGCTGTTTTTT
>-|-|TRBV29-1|TRBJ2-1
CSVELVESYNEQFF
TGCAGCGTTGAACTGGTAGAGTCCTACAATGAGCAGTTCTTC
>TRBD2|once|TRBV7-8|TRBJ2-7
CASSFSPGLAVYEQYF
TGTGCCAGCAGCTTTTCACCGGGACTAGCGGTCTACGAGCAGTACTTC
>-|-|TRBV11-2|TRBJ2-3
CASSFQLISSTDTQYF
TGTGCCAGCAGCTTTCAACTAATCTCTAGCACAGATACGCAGTATTTT
>-|-|TRBV29-1|TRBJ2-2
CSVGQVGTGELFF
TGCAGCGTTGGGCAGGTGGGCACCGGGGAGCTGTTTTTT
>-|-|TRBV6-1|TRBJ2-7
CASSWAVSGYEQYF
TGTGCCAGCAGCTGGGCGGTTAGCGGATACGAGCAGTACTTC
>-|-|TRBV10-2|TRBJ1-3
CASRDSSGNTIYF
TGCGCCAGCAGGGACAGCTCTGGAAACACCATATATTTT
>TRBD2|-|TRBV27|TRBJ2-1
CASSLWTSGGGEQFF
TGTGCCAGCAGTTTATGGACTAGCGGGGGCGGTGAGCAGTTCTTC
>-|once|TRBV27|TRBJ2-7
CASSFAGLVEQYF
TGTGCCAGCAGTTTTGCCGGGCTGGTCGAGCAGTACTTC
>-|-|TRBV27|TRBJ2-1
CASSPRGAVYNEQFF
TGTGCCAGCAGTCCCCGTGGGGCCGTCTACAATGAGCAGTTCTTC
>-|-|TRBV28|TRBJ1-1
CASSPFLSVTEAFF
TGTGCCAGCAGTCCCTTTCTTTCAGTCACTGAAGCTTTCTTT
>TRBD1|-|TRBV28|TRBJ2-7
CASSSEDWTGTGGYEQYF
TGTGCCAGCAGTTCAGAGGATTGGACCGGGACAGGGGGCTACGAGCAGTACTTC
>TRBD2|-|TRBV5-4|TRBJ2-7
CASSRGGTYEQYF
TGTGCCAGCAGCCGGGGGGGGACCTACGAGCAGTACTTC